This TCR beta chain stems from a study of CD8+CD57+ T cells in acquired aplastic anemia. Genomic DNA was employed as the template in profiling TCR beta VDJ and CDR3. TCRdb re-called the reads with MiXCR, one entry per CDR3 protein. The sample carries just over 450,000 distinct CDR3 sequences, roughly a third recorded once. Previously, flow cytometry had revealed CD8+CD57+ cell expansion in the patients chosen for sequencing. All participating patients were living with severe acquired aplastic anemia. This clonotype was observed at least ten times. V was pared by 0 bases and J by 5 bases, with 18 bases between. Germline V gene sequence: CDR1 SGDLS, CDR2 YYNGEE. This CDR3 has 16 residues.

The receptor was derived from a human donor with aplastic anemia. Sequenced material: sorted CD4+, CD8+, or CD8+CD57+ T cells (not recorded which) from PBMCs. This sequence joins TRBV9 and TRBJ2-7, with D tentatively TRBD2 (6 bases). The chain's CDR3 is CASSVVRGRELDEQYF. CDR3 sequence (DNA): TGTGCCAGCAGCGTAGTGCGGGGCAGAGAGTTAGACGAGCAGTACTTC.